These 21 T cell receptor beta chains were all obtained from the same sample, sequenced in a study of shared clonotypes between healthy human individuals. Generated by immunoSEQ multiplex PCR, the TCRdb table keeps only in-frame clones and is missing some. The sample lists 550,000 to 650,000 clones; 90% to 97% were seen once. Naive CD8 cells lacked CD45RO and underwent positive selection for CCR7, leaving out terminally differentiated effector memory CD45RA+ cells. The material sequenced was naive CD8+ T cells sorted from blood. These receptors were collected from a woman aged 25-40 years in good health.

The V and J genes are TRBV13 and TRBJ1-6; D unclear. Per germline, CDR1 PRHDT and CDR2 FYEKMQ (reference sequence). V lost 5 bases to trimming and J lost 11 bases, with 13 bases between them. This CDR3 is 13 amino acids long. The DNA for the CDR3 is TGTGCCAGCAGCACCGGTAGCGGGGCACCCCTCCACTTT. Its protein product is CASSTGSGAPLHF.

The genes are TRBV5-6 and TRBJ2-1; D is undetermined. This CDR3 region has 15 residues. Trimming pared 4 bases from V and 4 bases from J, leaving 15 bases between. Germline CDR1 SGHDT, CDR2 YYEEEE. The CDR3 here is CASSRYRNEYNEQFF. The DNA for the CDR3 is TGTGCCAGCAGCCGTTATAGGAACGAATACAATGAGCAGTTCTTC.

The V gene is TRBV11-2, the J gene TRBJ1-2; 9 nucleotides match TRBD1. Germline-derived CDR1 and CDR2 are SGHAT and FQNNGV. With V trimmed by 7 bases and J by 4 bases, 13 bases remained unmatched. This CDR3 contains 16 residues. The CDR3 DNA is TGTGCCAGCAAAGTGGCAACAGGGGGCACTCGCTATGGCTACACCTTC. Translating it yields CASKVATGGTRYGYTF.

The chain carries TRBV5-5 and TRBJ1-1; D is unresolved. This CDR3 contains 15 residues. Per germline, CDR1 SGHKS and CDR2 YYEKEE (reference sequence). Trimming stripped 1 base from V and 0 bases from J, with 10 bases between. This chain's CDR3 is CASSLTDIMNTEAFF. In DNA form, the CDR3 reads TGTGCCAGCAGCTTGACAGACATAATGAACACTGAAGCTTTCTTT.

The V call is TRBV2, the J call TRBJ2-1; 9 bases align to TRBD2. The ends lost 1 base at V and 7 bases at J; junction bases unmatched: 5. CDR1 and CDR2 (germline): SNHLY, FYNNEI. There are 15 residues in the CDR3. The CDR3 DNA reads TGTGCCAGCAGTGAAGGACTAGCGGACATAAATGAGCAGTTCTTC. It codes for CASSEGLADINEQFF.

The chain has TRBV7-6 and TRBJ2-7; D tentatively reads TRBD1 or TRBD2 (5 bases each). The CDR3 length is 13 residues. Germline assignment: CDR1 SGHVS and CDR2 FNYEAQ. V shed 5 bases and J shed 6 bases, with 14 bases lying between them. The CDR3 protein is CASSDSSLGEQYF. The CDR3 nucleotides are TGTGCCAGCAGCGACAGTTCACTAGGCGAGCAGTACTTC.

V usage is TRBV19 and J usage is TRBJ2-5, with 9 bases identical to TRBD2. This CDR3 is 14 amino acids long. The germline gives CDR1 LNHDA, CDR2 SQIVND (reference sequence). V shed 5 bases, J shed 3 bases, and the junction held 4 bases outside the gene matches. The CDR3 nucleotides read TGTGCCAGTAGTGTAGCGGGAGAGGAAGAGACCCAGTACTTC. It codes for CASSVAGEEETQYF.

The rearrangement joins TRBV4-1 to TRBJ2-1; D might be TRBD1 (5 bases). This CDR3 has 17 residues. V lost 3 bases to trimming and J lost 0 bases, with 15 bases between them. Germline values: CDR1 MGHRA, CDR2 YSYEKL. The CDR3 reads CASSHPIRGSSYNEQFF. As DNA, the CDR3 is TGCGCCAGCAGCCATCCCATAAGGGGAAGCTCCTACAATGAGCAGTTCTTC.

The chain recombines TRBV27 with TRBJ1-5; possible D gene TRBD1, 6 bases. Trimming took 3 bases from V and 7 from J, leaving 13 bases between them. CDR1 MNHEY and CDR2 SMNVEV come from the germline V gene (reference sequence). This CDR3 spans 14 amino acids. The DNA of the CDR3 is TGTGCCAGCAGTTTTCTGGGGGCAAGCCAGCCCCAGCATTTT. Its protein is CASSFLGASQPQHF.

CDR3 sequence reads: CASSTTASYEQYF. CDR3 nucleotides: TGCGCCAGCAGCACGACGGCTTCCTACGAGCAGTACTTC. The J gene is TRBJ2-7, the V gene TRBV4-1; D uncertain. Deletions cut 5 bases from V and 1 base from J, with 9 bases between. CDR1 and CDR2 (germline): MGHRA, YSYEKL. The CDR3 sequence is 13 residues long.

The chain recombines TRBV19 with TRBJ2-6; TRBD2 aligns across 7 bases. CDR3 size: 14 residues. Trimming removed 8 bases from V and 4 bases from J; junction bases left unmatched: 5. Germline CDR1 reads LNHDA; CDR2 reads SQIVND (reference sequence). The CDR3 sequence is CASRGVVGANVLTF. CDR3 DNA sequence: TGTGCCAGTCGGGGGGTAGTCGGGGCCAACGTCCTGACTTTC.

J is TRBJ2-7 and V is TRBV13; 14 nucleotides line up with TRBD2. The CDR3 is 16 residues long. The J segment lost 3 bases and the V segment lost 5 bases, leaving 6 bases of the junction unmatched. Germline V gene data show CDR1 as PRHDT and CDR2 as FYEKMQ (reference sequence). The CDR3 DNA reads TGTGCCAGCAGCGAGACTAGCGGGAGGGCCAACTACGAGCAGTACTTC. It specifies CASSETSGRANYEQYF.

This clone occurred once. The chain links TRBV6-5 to TRBJ2-1; unclear D gene. Germline V gene sequence: CDR1 MNHEY, CDR2 SVGAGI. V shed 2 bases and J shed 10 bases, with 9 bases lying between them. The length of the CDR3 is 12 residues. The CDR3 is CASSYGQTEQFF. CDR3 DNA sequence: TGTGCCAGCAGTTACGGGCAGACGGAGCAGTTCTTC.

This sequence joins TRBV6-5 and TRBJ2-2; the D is unclear. This CDR3 region has 13 residues. The V end lost 0 bases, the J end lost 11 bases, and 10 bases lay between the germline ends. Germline assignment: CDR1 MNHEY and CDR2 SVGAGI. The CDR3 DNA sequence: TGTGCCAGCAGTTACTCGATAGGCGGAGAGCTGTTTTTT. It translates to CASSYSIGGELFF.

The gene calls are TRBV6-5 and TRBJ2-7, with a weak D call TRBD2 (6 bases). From germline, CDR1 is MNHEY and CDR2 SVGAGI. The ends were cut back, 6 bases at V and 3 bases at J, with 12 bases in the middle. The CDR3 spans 13 residues. This chain's CDR3 is CASRQRGDYEQYF. DNA for the CDR3: TGTGCCAGCAGGCAGCGCGGGGACTACGAGCAGTACTTC.

CDR3 protein: CASSEWTSGSGQETQYF. The CDR3 nucleotides read TGTGCCAGCAGTGAATGGACTAGCGGGAGTGGCCAAGAGACCCAGTACTTC. The chain carries TRBV6-1 and TRBJ2-5; 13 bases align to TRBD2. The germline V gene encodes CDR1 MNHNS and CDR2 SASEGT. CDR3 length: 17 residues. V shed 2 bases and J 1 base; nucleotides not matched to a gene: 4.

The chain uses TRBV6-1 and TRBJ2-5; TRBD2 aligns across 11 bases. Trimming took 6 bases from V and 9 from J; bases not matched to a gene: 3. Germline values: CDR1 MNHNS, CDR2 SASEGT. The CDR3 runs to 12 residues. The CDR3 loop reads CASRYSGGAQYF. DNA of the CDR3: TGTGCCAGCAGATATAGCGGGGGGGCCCAGTACTTC.

The V gene is TRBV5-1, the J gene TRBJ1-1, with TRBD1 as a possible D gene (5 bases). V was pared by 4 bases and J by 1 base, with 26 bases between. Germline V gene sequence: CDR1 SGHRS, CDR2 YFSETQ. CDR3 size: 19 residues. CDR3 sequence: CASSPSGLGPGYRNTEAFF. In DNA, the CDR3 is TGCGCCAGCAGCCCCTCGGGCCTGGGACCAGGATACAGGAACACTGAAGCTTTCTTT.

The rearrangement joins TRBV27 to TRBJ1-2, with D possibly TRBD1 on 6 matching bases. V was cut by 7 bases and J by 0 bases, with 12 bases left in between. The CDR3 has 14 amino acids. Germline V gene data show CDR1 as MNHEY and CDR2 as SMNVEV (reference sequence). This CDR3 reads CASNSGASNYGYTF. In DNA form, the CDR3 reads TGTGCCAGCAATTCAGGGGCCTCTAACTATGGCTACACCTTC.

The sample holds one count of this clone. The V and J genes are TRBV5-6 and TRBJ1-2; D is unresolved. The V and J ends lost 0 bases and 1 base respectively, with 7 bases between them. The CDR3 contains 14 residues. Germline CDR1 SGHDT, CDR2 YYEEEE. The CDR3 DNA reads TGTGCCAGCAGCTTGGCCCCAGATAACTATGGCTACACCTTC. Its translation: CASSLAPDNYGYTF.

The chain recombines TRBV28 with TRBJ2-7, with D uncertain. The ends were cut back, 5 bases at V and 5 bases at J, with 10 bases in the middle. The germline CDR1 and CDR2 sequences are MDHEN and SYDVKM. The CDR3 consists of 12 residues. CDR3 amino acids: CASSPAAHEQYF. CDR3 sequence (DNA): TGTGCCAGCAGTCCCGCCGCCCACGAGCAGTACTTC.